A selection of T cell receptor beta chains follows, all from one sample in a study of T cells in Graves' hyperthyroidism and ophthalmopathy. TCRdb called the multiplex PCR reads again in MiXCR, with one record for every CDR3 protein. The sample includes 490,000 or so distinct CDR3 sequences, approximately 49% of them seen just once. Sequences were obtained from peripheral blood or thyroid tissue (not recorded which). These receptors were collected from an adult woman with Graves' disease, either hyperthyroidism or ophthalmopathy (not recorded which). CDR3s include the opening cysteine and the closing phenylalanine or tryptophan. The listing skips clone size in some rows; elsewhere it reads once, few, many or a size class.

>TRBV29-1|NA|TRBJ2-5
CSVERSEWTGTQYF
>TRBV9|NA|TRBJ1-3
CASSVKTGPGNTIYF
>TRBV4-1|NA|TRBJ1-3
CASSQEGQILSGNTIYF
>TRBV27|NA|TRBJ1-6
CASSFQGNSPLHF
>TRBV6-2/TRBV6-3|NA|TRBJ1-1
CASSYGYGRGNTEAFF
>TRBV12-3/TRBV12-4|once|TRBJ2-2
CASNPQGAVTGELFF
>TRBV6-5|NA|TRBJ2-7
CASSYSLQGITYEQYF
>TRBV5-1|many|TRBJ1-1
CASSLDASSNTEAFF
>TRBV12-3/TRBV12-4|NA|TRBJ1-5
CASSSPGPSNQPQHF
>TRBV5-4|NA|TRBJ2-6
CASSLKSSGANVLTF
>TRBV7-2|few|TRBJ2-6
CASNPTQERLRAGANVLTF
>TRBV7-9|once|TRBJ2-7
CASSHRDGGRNEQYF
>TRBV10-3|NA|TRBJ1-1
CAIRNQGRDTEAFF
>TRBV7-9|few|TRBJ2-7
CASSSSWLQPYEQYF
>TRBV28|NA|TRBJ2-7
CASTLGGAMYSYEQYF
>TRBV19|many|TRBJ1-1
CASIGPAGRTEAFF
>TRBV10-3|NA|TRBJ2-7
CAISEGPYEQYF
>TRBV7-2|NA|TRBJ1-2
CASSLGPGHLYGYTF
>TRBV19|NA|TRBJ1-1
CASSSRLVNTEAFF
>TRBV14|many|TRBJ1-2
CASSQVRSAGYGYTF
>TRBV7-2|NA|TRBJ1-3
CASRSPESGNTIYF
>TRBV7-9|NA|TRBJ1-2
CDSSSRDRAGYTF
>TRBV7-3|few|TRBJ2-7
CASSLSQNGEQYF
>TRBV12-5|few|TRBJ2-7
CAITPTGDSYEQYF
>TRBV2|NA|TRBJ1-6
CASSTGTAFLSPLHF
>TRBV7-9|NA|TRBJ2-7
CASSPRASGNYEQYF
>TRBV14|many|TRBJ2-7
CASSRGQDVYEQYF
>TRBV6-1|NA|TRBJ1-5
CASSEKQLSEGPQHF
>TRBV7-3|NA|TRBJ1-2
CASSLSGGESGYTF
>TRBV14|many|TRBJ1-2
CASSQVGKGPYGYTF
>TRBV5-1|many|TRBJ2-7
CASSRLVGTGIREQYF
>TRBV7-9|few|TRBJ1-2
CASSQTGVEGYTF
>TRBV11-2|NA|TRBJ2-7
CASSLNGGRMYEQYF
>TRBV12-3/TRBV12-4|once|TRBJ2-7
CASSLGQSNYEQYF
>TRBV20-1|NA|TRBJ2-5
CSAIDGGGEETQYF
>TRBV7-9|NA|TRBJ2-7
CASSFPRGYEQYF
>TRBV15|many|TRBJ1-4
CATSLGEKLFF
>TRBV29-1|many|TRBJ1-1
CSVAWDSDTEAFF
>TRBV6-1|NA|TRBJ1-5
CASSESSNQPQHF